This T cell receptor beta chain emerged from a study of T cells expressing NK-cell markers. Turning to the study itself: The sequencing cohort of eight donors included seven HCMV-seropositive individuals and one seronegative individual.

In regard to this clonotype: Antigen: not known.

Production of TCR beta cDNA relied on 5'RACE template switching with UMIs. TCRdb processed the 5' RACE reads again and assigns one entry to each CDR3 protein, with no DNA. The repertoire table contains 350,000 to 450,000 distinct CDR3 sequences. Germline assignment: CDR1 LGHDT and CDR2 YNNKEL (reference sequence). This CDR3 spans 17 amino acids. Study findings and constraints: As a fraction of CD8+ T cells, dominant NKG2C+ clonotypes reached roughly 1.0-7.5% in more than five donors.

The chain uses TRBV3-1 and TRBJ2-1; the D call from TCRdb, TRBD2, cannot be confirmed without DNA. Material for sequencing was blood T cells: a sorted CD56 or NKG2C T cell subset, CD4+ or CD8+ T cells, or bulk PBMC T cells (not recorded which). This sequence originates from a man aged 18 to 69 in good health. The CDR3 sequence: CASSRPELAGVYNEQFF.